Detailed here is one T cell receptor (beta chain). Its antigen is undetermined. The data stem from a study of CD8 T cells in ankylosing spondylitis. CDR3 length: 13 amino acids. The germline V gene has CDR1 SGHAT and CDR2 FQNNGV. Deletions cut 1 base from V and 3 bases from J, with 7 bases between. The study, taken as a whole, reports: A number of the motif variants had already been described in reactive arthritis synovial fluid and blood. Reportedly, matched ankylosing spondylitis synovial fluid was significantly enriched for disease-linked clones.

Library preparation for TCR beta used quantitative 5'-RACE with molecular barcodes. MiXCR, applied by TCRdb to the 5' RACE reads, yields one record per CDR3 protein. The sample holds about 150,000 distinct CDR3 sequences, 40% to 50% seen once. The receptor comes from a male donor with ankylosing spondylitis. The chain recombines TRBV11-2 with TRBJ2-7; D is unclear. What was sequenced was synovial fluid, either unsorted or a sorted T cell fraction (not recorded which). CDR3 coding DNA: TGTGCCAGCAGCTTAGCACCTAGCTACGAGCAGTACTTC. Protein sequence: CASSLAPSYEQYF.